This entry is about one T cell receptor (beta chain). The data derive from a study of cytomegalovirus exposure and HLA in healthy donors. Generated by immunoSEQ multiplex PCR, the TCRdb table keeps only in-frame clones and is missing some. The sample has some 180,000 clones; approximately 86% are singletons. This receptor was identified in a man aged 25-45 years in good health and CMV-seropositive. Sequenced material: PBMCs.

The CDR3 bases are TGCGCCAGCAGCTTGGTGGGGGATGAGCAGTTCTTC. This translates into CASSLVGDEQFF. V usage is TRBV5-1 and J usage is TRBJ2-1, with D perhaps being TRBD1 or TRBD2 (5 bases each). This CDR3 is 12 amino acids long. Deletions cut 0 bases from V and 8 bases from J, with 6 bases between. Germline assignment: CDR1 SGHRS and CDR2 YFSETQ.